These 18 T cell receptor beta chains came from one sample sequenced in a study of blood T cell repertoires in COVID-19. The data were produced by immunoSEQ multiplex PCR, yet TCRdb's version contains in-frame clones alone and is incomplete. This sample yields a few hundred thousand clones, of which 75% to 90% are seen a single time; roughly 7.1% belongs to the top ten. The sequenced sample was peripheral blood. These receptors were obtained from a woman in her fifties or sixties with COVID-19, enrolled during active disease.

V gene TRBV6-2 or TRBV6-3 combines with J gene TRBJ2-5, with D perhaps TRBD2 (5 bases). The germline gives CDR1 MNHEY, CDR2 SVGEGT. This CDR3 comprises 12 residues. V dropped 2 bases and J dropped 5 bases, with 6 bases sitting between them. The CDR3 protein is CASSYGGETQYF. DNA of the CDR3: TGTGCCAGCAGTTACGGAGGTGAGACCCAGTACTTC.

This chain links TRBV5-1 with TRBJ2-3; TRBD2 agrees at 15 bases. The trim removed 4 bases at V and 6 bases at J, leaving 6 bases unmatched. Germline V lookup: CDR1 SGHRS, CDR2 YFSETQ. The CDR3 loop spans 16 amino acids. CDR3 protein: CASSRGLAGGLDTQYF. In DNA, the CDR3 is TGCGCCAGCAGCAGGGGACTAGCGGGGGGCCTGGATACGCAGTATTTT.

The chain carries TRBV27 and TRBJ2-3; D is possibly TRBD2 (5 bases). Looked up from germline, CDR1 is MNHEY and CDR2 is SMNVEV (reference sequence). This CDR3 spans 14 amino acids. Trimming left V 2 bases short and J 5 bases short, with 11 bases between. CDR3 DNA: TGTGCCAGCAGTTTAGCGGGTGGTCTAGATACGCAGTATTTT. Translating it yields CASSLAGGLDTQYF.

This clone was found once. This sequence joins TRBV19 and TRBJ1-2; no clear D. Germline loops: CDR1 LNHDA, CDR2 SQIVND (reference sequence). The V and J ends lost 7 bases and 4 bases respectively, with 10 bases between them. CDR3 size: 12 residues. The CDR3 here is CASTPSGYGYTF. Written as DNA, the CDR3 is TGTGCCAGTACCCCCTCCGGCTATGGCTACACCTTC.

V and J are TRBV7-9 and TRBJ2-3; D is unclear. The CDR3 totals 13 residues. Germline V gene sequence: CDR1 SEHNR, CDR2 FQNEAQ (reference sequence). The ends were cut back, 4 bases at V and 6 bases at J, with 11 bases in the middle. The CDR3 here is CASSSPAGDTQYF. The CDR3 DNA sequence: TGTGCCAGCAGCTCCCCCGCCGGGGATACGCAGTATTTT.

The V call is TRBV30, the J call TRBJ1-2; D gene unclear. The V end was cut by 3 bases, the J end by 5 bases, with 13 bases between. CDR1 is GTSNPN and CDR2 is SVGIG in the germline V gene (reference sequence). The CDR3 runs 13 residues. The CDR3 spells CAWSFSTNYGYTF. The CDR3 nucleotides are TGTGCCTGGAGCTTTAGTACGAATTATGGCTACACCTTC.

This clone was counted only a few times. The CDR3 sequence: CASSAPPGEQYF. In DNA form, the CDR3 reads TGTGCCAGCAGCGCCCCCCCCGGCGAGCAGTACTTC. V and J are TRBV2 and TRBJ2-7; D remains ambiguous. The CDR3 runs 12 residues. Between the trimmed V and J ends, which lost 6 bases and 6 bases, there was a span of 12 bases. The germline V gene encodes CDR1 SNHLY and CDR2 FYNNEI. The full variable domain, its missing parts supplied by reference TRBV2 and TRBJ2-7, is EPEVTQTPSHQVTQMGQEVILRCVPISNHLYFYWYRQILGQKVEFLVSFYNNEISEKSEIFDDQFSVERPDGSNFTLKIRSTKLEDSAMYFCASSAPPGEQYFGPGTRLTVT.

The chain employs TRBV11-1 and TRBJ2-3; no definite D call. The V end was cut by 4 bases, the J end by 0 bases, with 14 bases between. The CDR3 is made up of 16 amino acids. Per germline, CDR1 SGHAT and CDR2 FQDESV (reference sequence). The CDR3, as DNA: TGTGCCAGCAGCTCTGTAGACTGGGTCAGCACAGATACGCAGTATTTT. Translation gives CASSSVDWVSTDTQYF.

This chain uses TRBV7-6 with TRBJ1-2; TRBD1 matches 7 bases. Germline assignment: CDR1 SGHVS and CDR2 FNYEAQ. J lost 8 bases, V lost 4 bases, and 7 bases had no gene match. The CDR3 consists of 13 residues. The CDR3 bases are TGTGCCAGCAGCTCGAGACAGGGTGGAGGCTACACCTTC. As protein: CASSSRQGGGYTF.

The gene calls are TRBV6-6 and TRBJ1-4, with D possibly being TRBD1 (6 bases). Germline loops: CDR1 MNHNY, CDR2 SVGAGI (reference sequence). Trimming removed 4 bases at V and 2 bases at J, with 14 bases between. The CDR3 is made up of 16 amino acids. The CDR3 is CASSWDTTGTNEKLFF. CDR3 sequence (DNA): TGTGCCAGCAGTTGGGACACCACTGGGACTAATGAAAAACTGTTTTTT.

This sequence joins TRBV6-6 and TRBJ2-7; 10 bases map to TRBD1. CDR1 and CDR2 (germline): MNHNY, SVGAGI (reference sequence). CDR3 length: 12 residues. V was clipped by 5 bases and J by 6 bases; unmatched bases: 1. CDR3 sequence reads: CASSDRGREQYF. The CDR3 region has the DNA TGTGCCAGCAGTGACAGGGGGCGCGAGCAGTACTTC.

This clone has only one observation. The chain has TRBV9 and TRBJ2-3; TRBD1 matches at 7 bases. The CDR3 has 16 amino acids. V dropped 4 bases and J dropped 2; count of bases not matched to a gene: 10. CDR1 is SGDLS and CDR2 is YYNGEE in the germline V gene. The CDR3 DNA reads TGTGCCAGCAGCCCCCGAGGGGGACAGCTCACAGATACGCAGTATTTT. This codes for CASSPRGGQLTDTQYF.

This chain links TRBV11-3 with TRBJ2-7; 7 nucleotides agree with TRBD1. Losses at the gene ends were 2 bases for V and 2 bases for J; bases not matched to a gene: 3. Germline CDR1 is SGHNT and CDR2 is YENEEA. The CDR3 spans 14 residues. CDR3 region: CASSLSRGPYEQYF. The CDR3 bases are TGTGCCAGCAGCTTATCTAGGGGGCCCTACGAGCAGTACTTC. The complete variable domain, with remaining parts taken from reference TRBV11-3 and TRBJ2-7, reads EAGVVQSPRYKIIEKKQPVAFWCNPISGHNTLYWYLQNLGQGPELLIRYENEEAVDDSQLPKDRFSAERLKGVDSTLKIQPAELGDSAVYLCASSLSRGPYEQYFGPGTRLTVT.

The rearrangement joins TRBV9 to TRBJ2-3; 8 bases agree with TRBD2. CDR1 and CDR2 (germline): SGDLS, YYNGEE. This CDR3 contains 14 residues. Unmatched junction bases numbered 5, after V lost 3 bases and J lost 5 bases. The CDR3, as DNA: TGTGCCAGCAGCGCCTCGGGGGGGAAAGATACGCAGTATTTT. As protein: CASSASGGKDTQYF.

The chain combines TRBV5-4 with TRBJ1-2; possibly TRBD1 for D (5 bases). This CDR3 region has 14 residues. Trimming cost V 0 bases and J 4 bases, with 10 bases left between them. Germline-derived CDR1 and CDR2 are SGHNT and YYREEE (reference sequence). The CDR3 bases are TGTGCCAGCAGCTTGGAGACAGAATTCTATGGCTACACCTTC. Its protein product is CASSLETEFYGYTF.

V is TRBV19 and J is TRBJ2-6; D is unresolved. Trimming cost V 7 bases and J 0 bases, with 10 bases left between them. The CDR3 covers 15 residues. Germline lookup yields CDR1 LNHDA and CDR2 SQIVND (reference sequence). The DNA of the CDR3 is TGTGCCAGTACCTACAGTTACTCTGGGGCCAACGTCCTGACTTTC. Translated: CASTYSYSGANVLTF.

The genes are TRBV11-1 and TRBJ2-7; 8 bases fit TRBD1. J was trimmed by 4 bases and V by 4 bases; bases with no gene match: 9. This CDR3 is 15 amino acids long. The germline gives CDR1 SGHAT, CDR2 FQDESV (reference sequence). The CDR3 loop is CASSSLGQGKYEQYF. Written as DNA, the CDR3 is TGTGCCAGCAGCTCTCTCGGACAGGGAAAGTACGAGCAGTACTTC.

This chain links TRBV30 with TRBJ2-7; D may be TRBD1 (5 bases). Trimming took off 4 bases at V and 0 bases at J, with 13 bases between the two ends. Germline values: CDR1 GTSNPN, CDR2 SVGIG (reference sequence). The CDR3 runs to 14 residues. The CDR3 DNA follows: TGTGCCTGGAATGCCCAGGGCCTCTCCTACGAGCAGTACTTC. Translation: CAWNAQGLSYEQYF.